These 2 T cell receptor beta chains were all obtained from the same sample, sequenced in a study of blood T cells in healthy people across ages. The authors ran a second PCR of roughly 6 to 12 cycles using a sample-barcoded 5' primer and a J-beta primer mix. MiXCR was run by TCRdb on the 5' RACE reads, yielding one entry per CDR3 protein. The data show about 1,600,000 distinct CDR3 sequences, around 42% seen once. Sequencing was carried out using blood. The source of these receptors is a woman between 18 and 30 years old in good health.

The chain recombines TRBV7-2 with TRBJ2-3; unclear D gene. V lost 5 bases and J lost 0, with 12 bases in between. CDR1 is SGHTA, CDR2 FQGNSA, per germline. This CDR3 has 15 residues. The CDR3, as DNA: TGTGCCAGCAGCCCCCAAGTTACTAGCACAGATACGCAGTATTTT. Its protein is CASSPQVTSTDTQYF.

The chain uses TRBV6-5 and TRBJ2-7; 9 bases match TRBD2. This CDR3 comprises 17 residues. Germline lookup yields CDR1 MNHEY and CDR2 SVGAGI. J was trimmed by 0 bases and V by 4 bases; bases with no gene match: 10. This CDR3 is CASSFPTKRGVSYEQYF. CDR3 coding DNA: TGTGCCAGCAGTTTCCCCACGAAGCGGGGGGTCTCCTACGAGCAGTACTTC.